This T cell receptor beta chain was found in a study of OX40 agonist ivuxolimab in advanced cancers. Germline assignment: CDR1 LGHNA and CDR2 YSLEER. V gave up 1 base and J gave up 5 bases, with 11 bases separating them. The CDR3 consists of 14 residues. The method was immunoSEQ multiplex PCR; TCRdb's version includes in-frame clones alone and lacks a portion of them. The repertoire holds 21,000 or so clones, with roughly four fifths as singletons. V is TRBV4-3 and J is TRBJ2-5; D is perhaps TRBD1 or TRBD2 (6 bases each). The sample in question was CD4+ or CD8+ T cells sorted from blood, obtained in a trial of the OX40 agonist ivuxolimab. The sequence was collected from an adult with an advanced solid tumor such as melanoma, head and neck, liver or kidney cancer. The CDR3 nucleotides are TGCGCCAGCAGCCAAGGACTAGGGGGGGAGACCCAGTACTTC. Its translation: CASSQGLGGETQYF.